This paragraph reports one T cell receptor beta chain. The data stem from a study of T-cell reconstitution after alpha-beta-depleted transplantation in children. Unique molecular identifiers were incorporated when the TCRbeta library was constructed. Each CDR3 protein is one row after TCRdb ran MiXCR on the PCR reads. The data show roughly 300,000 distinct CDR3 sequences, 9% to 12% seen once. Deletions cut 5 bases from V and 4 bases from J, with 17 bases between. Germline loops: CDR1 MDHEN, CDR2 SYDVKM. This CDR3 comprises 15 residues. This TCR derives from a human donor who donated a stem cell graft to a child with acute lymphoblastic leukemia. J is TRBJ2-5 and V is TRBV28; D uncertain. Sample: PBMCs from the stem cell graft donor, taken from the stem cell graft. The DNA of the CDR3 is TGTGCCAGCAGTGGATTGGCCGGCATAAGAGAGACCCAGTACTTC. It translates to CASSGLAGIRETQYF.